This T cell receptor (beta chain) originates from a study of T cells after yellow fever vaccination. Study details: Low-cell-number fractions were prepared with SMART-Seq v4 Ultra Low Input.

In TCRdb, the 5' RACE reads were re-called with MiXCR into one record per CDR3 protein. The sample consists of nearly 550,000 distinct CDR3 sequences, 15% to 20% of them appearing once. The junction had 6 bases not matched to a gene; V was cut back by 5 bases and J by 5 bases. The germline CDR1 and CDR2 sequences are SQVTM and ANQGSEA. The CDR3 is 12 residues long. The chain carries TRBV29-1 and TRBJ2-7; the match to TRBD2 covers 7 bases. This receptor was taken from a man aged 25-45 years who received the YFV17D yellow fever vaccine. This specimen was PBMCs, taken 15 days after the yellow fever booster vaccination. The CDR3 DNA reads as TGCAGCGTTTCTGACAGCGGGAACGAGCAGTACTTC. Translated, it gives CSVSDSGNEQYF.